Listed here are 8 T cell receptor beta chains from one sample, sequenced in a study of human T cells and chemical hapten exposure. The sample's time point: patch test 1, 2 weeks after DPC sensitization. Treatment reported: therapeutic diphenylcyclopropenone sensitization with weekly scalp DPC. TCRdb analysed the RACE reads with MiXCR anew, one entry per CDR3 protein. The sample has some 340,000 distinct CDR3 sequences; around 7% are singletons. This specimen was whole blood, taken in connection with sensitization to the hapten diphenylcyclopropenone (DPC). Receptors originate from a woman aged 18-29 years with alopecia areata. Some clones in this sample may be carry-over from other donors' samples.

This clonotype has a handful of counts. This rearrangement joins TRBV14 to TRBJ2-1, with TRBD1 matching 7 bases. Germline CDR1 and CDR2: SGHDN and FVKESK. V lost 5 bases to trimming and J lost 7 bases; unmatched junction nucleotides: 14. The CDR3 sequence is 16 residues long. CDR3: CASSSHRGSVRNEQFF. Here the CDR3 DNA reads TGTGCCAGCAGCTCCCACAGGGGATCTGTGAGGAATGAGCAGTTCTTC. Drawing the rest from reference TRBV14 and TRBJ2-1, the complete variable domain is EAGVTQFPSHSVIEKGQTVTLRCDPISGHDNLYWYRRVMGKEIKFLLHFVKESKQDESGMPNNRFLAERTGGTYSTLKVQPAELEDSGVYFCASSSHRGSVRNEQFFGPGTRLTVL.

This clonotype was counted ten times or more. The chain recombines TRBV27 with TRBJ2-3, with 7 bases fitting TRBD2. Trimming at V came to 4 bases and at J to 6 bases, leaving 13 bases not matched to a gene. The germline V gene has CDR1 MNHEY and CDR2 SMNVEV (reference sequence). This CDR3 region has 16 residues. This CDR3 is CASSSGTINRWDTQYF. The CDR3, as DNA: TGTGCCAGCAGTTCCGGGACTATCAATAGGTGGGATACGCAGTATTTT.

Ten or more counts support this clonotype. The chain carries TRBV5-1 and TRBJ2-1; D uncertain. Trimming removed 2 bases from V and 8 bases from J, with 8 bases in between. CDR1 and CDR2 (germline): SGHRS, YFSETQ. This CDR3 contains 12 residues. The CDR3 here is CASSFYSDEQFF. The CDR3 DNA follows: TGCGCCAGCAGCTTTTATTCCGATGAGCAGTTCTTC.

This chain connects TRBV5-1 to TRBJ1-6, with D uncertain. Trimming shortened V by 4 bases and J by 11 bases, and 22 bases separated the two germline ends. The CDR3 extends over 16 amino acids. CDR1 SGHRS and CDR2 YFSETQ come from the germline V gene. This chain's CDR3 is CASSLRDPSARTPLHF. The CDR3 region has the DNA TGCGCCAGCAGCCTGCGTGACCCGTCCGCAAGGACACCCCTCCACTTT.

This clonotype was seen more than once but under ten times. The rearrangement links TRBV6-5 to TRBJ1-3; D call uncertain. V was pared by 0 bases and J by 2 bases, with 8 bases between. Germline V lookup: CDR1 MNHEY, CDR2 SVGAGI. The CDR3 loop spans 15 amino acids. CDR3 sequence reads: CASSYSSGTGNTIYF. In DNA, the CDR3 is TGTGCCAGCAGTTACTCGTCTGGGACTGGAAACACCATATATTTT.

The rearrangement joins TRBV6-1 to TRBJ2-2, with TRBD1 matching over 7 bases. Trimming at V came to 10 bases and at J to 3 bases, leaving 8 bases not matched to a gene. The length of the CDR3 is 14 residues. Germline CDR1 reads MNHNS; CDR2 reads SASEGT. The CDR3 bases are TGTGCCATTGCAGGGGGAATGGACACCGGGGAGCTGTTTTTT. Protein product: CAIAGGMDTGELFF.

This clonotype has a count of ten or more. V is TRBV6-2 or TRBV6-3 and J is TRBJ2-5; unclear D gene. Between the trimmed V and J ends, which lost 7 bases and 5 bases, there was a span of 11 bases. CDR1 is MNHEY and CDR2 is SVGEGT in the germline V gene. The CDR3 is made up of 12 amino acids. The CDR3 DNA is TGTGCCAGCACCTTGAACGGGGAGACCCAGTACTTC. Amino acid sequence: CASTLNGETQYF.

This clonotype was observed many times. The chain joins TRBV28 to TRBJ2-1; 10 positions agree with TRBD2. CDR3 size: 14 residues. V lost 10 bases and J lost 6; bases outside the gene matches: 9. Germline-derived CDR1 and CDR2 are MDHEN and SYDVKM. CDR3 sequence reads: CATLSGGLPNEQFF. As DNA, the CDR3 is TGTGCCACCCTTAGCGGGGGGCTCCCCAATGAGCAGTTCTTC.